The next 27 T cell receptor beta chains were all read from a single sample in a study of cytomegalovirus exposure and HLA in healthy donors (dated 2017 in TCRdb). The method behind the library was the immunoSEQ multiplex PCR assay. The multiplex PCR relied on a mix of 60 forward primers for TCR Vbeta segments and 13 reverse primers for TCR Jbeta segments. The immuneACCESS repertoire file appears here via TCRdb, limited to in-frame rearrangements. These files lack a portion of the clones; in checked studies, under half of the deficit traces to unresolved V genes, and the cause of the others is not known. The sample table records over 85,000 clones; approximately 86% of these occur just once. The ten largest clonotypes hold 1.5% to 2% of the sample. Input material: PBMCs. Source of these receptors: a man between 40 and 49 years old in good health and CMV-seronegative.

V is TRBV6-5 and J is TRBJ2-7; 8 positions agree with TRBD1. V shed 6 bases, J shed 2 bases, and the junction held 9 bases outside the gene matches. The germline gives CDR1 MNHEY, CDR2 SVGAGI. There are 15 residues in the CDR3. CDR3 region: CASSYPGQAPYEQYF. The CDR3 DNA sequence: TGTGCCAGCAGCTACCCGGGACAGGCCCCCTACGAGCAGTACTTC.

This clone appeared once. Here the CDR3 DNA reads TGTGCCAGCAGCGGGGGCGGGGGAAGCACAGATACGCAGTATTTT. Amino acid sequence: CASSGGGGSTDTQYF. V gene TRBV9 combines with J gene TRBJ2-3; 7 nucleotides align to TRBD2. The germline gives CDR1 SGDLS, CDR2 YYNGEE. V dropped 3 bases and J dropped 0; count of bases not matched to a gene: 4. CDR3 length: 15 residues. Using reference TRBV9 and TRBJ2-3 for the parts outside the CDR3, the full variable domain is DSGVTQTPKHLITATGQRVTLRCSPRSGDLSVYWYQQSLDQGLQFLIQYYNGEERAKGNILERFSAQQFPDLHSELNLSSLELGDSALYFCASSGGGGSTDTQYFGPGTRLTVL.

The chain couples TRBV6-1 to TRBJ2-7, with D maybe TRBD2 (5 bases). CDR3 length equals 13 residues. V gave up 4 bases and J gave up 6 bases, with 13 bases separating them. Germline V gives CDR1 MNHNS, CDR2 SASEGT. CDR3 DNA: TGTGCCAGCAGTGGACTCACCGCGGGCGAGCAGTACTTC. Its translation: CASSGLTAGEQYF.

The rearrangement joins TRBV6-5 to TRBJ1-1; TRBD1 matches at 8 bases. After removal of 5 bases from V and 11 bases from J, the junction contained 7 bases not matched to a gene. The CDR3 loop spans 12 amino acids. Germline V lookup: CDR1 MNHEY, CDR2 SVGAGI. In DNA, the CDR3 is TGTGCCAGCAGTCGACAGGGGACATTGGCTTTCTTT. It encodes CASSRQGTLAFF.

This clone has more than one count but fewer than ten. The chain employs TRBV6-1 and TRBJ1-2, with D unclear. The germline gives CDR1 MNHNS, CDR2 SASEGT. Trimming left V 6 bases short and J 2 bases short, with 10 bases between. The CDR3 runs to 13 residues. The DNA of the CDR3 is TGTGCCAGCAGGGGAGTAGTGAACTATGGCTACACCTTC. Encoded protein: CASRGVVNYGYTF.

The rearrangement joins TRBV7-2 to TRBJ2-7; 8 nucleotides match TRBD2. Looked up from germline, CDR1 is SGHTA and CDR2 is FQGNSA. V shed 3 bases and J 6 bases; nucleotides not matched to a gene: 4. The length of the CDR3 is 13 residues. CDR3 bases: TGTGCCAGCAGCTTCTTCGGACTAGCCGAGCAGTACTTC. The encoded protein is CASSFFGLAEQYF.

The chain is built from TRBV7-2 and TRBJ2-7, with D possibly TRBD1 on 6 matching bases. Trimming stripped 4 bases from V and 3 bases from J, with 10 bases between. The V gene's germline CDR1 is SGHTA and CDR2 FQGNSA. CDR3 size: 13 residues. In DNA form, the CDR3 reads TGTGCCAGCAGCTGGGACACGGACTACGAGCAGTACTTC. Amino acid sequence: CASSWDTDYEQYF.

V and J are TRBV25-1 and TRBJ1-6; D call uncertain. Trimming took off 7 bases at V and 3 bases at J, with 13 bases between the two ends. There are 15 residues in the CDR3. CDR1 and CDR2 (germline): MGHDK, SYGVNS. The CDR3 bases are TGTGCCAGCACAGAGCGTGGATTCTATAATTCACCCCTCCACTTT. This sequence encodes CASTERGFYNSPLHF.

This clone occurred a few times. This chain uses TRBV19 with TRBJ1-5; D is ambiguous. The V end was cut by 6 bases, the J end by 4 bases, with 7 bases between. Germline V gives CDR1 LNHDA, CDR2 SQIVND (reference sequence). The CDR3 consists of 12 residues. The CDR3 nucleotides read TGTGCCAGTAGCTGGGAGAATCAGCCCCAGCATTTT. Translated: CASSWENQPQHF.

J is TRBJ1-3 and V is TRBV4-2; 7 nucleotides agree with TRBD1. Germline V lookup: CDR1 LGHNA, CDR2 YNFKEQ. The CDR3 is made up of 17 amino acids. Losses at the gene ends were 0 bases for V and 4 bases for J; bases not matched to a gene: 9. As DNA, the CDR3 is TGTGCCAGCAGCCAAGACTCAACAGGGGCGCAAGGAAACACCATATATTTT. Its protein is CASSQDSTGAQGNTIYF.

This CDR3 is CASSLGGTPNSPLHF. In DNA form, the CDR3 reads TGTGCCAGCAGCCTAGGAGGGACACCGAATTCACCCCTCCACTTT. The chain combines TRBV7-2 with TRBJ1-6; D possibly corresponds to TRBD1 (6 bases). Deletions cut 5 bases from V and 7 bases from J, with 15 bases between. CDR1 is SGHTA and CDR2 is FQGNSA in the germline V gene. This CDR3 has 15 residues.

The genes are TRBV7-6 and TRBJ2-3; the match to TRBD1 covers 9 bases. J was trimmed by 1 base and V by 3 bases; bases with no gene match: 5. Germline-derived CDR1 and CDR2 are SGHVS and FNYEAQ. The CDR3 has 16 residues. The CDR3: CASSFYGTGRTDTQYF. The CDR3 DNA sequence: TGTGCCAGCAGCTTTTACGGGACAGGGCGCACAGATACGCAGTATTTT.

The V and J genes are TRBV7-6 and TRBJ2-1; 8 nucleotides match TRBD2. The CDR3 has 18 residues. Per the germline V gene, CDR1 is SGHVS and CDR2 is FNYEAQ. The V and J ends lost 4 bases and 0 bases, in that order; junction bases with no gene match: 11. CDR3 protein: CASSSWLAGGSSYNEQFF. CDR3 DNA: TGTGCCAGCAGCTCGTGGTTGGCGGGGGGATCCTCCTACAATGAGCAGTTCTTC.

This clone turned up a few times. The chain joins TRBV5-8 to TRBJ2-3, with 12 bases that match TRBD2. The trim removed 7 bases at V and 7 bases at J, leaving 4 bases unmatched. The CDR3 contains 13 residues. CDR1 and CDR2 (germline): SGHTS, YDEGEE. CDR3 bases: TGTGCCAGCCGACTAGCGGGGGCTTATACGCAGTATTTT. Amino acid sequence: CASRLAGAYTQYF.

The V call is TRBV19, the J call TRBJ2-2; perhaps TRBD2 as D (6 bases). Germline lookup yields CDR1 LNHDA and CDR2 SQIVND (reference sequence). This CDR3 is 14 amino acids long. V was trimmed by 7 bases and J by 6 bases, leaving 15 bases between them. The CDR3 nucleotides are TGTGCCAGTACCGGAGGGCGGATTTCCGGGGAGCTGTTTTTT. It is translated as CASTGGRISGELFF.

The sample holds a few counts of this clone. V usage is TRBV5-1 and J usage is TRBJ1-1, with TRBD1 matching 9 bases. Per germline, CDR1 SGHRS and CDR2 YFSETQ. V lost 4 bases and J lost 4; bases outside the gene matches: 8. This CDR3 comprises 15 residues. The DNA of the CDR3 is TGCGCCAGCAGCGTGATACAGGGGGCCGGCACTGAAGCTTTCTTT. This translates into CASSVIQGAGTEAFF.

This chain joins TRBV9 and TRBJ1-1; no clear D. The germline V and J ends were trimmed by 0 bases and 5 bases, with 11 bases remaining between them. Germline V gene data show CDR1 as SGDLS and CDR2 as YYNGEE. The CDR3 runs 14 residues. CDR3 region: CASSVGPRGTEAFF. The CDR3, as DNA: TGTGCCAGCAGCGTAGGCCCCCGGGGTACTGAAGCTTTCTTT.

The V and J genes are TRBV6-1 and TRBJ2-7; 11 positions match TRBD2. CDR1 is MNHNS and CDR2 is SASEGT in the germline V gene. This CDR3 has 13 amino acids. The trim removed 8 bases at V and 6 bases at J, leaving 6 bases unmatched. The CDR3 protein is CASLPSGGPEQYF. For the CDR3, the DNA is TGTGCCAGCTTGCCTAGCGGGGGGCCCGAGCAGTACTTC.

This rearrangement joins TRBV6-6 to TRBJ1-6; D is unresolved. The CDR3 has 13 amino acids. Germline-derived CDR1 and CDR2 are MNHNY and SVGAGI (reference sequence). V lost 10 bases, J lost 10 bases, and 17 bases lay in between. Here the CDR3 DNA reads TGTGCCACCCGACCGGGATCAGGATCACCCCTCCACTTT. The encoded protein is CATRPGSGSPLHF.

V and J are TRBV5-6 and TRBJ1-6; TRBD1 is a possible D gene (5 bases). The V end lost 2 bases, the J end lost 7 bases, and 13 bases lay between the germline ends. There are 15 residues in the CDR3. CDR1 and CDR2 (germline): SGHDT, YYEEEE. CDR3 loop: CASSLARQSNSPLHF. The CDR3 DNA follows: TGTGCCAGCAGCTTAGCCCGACAGTCGAATTCACCCCTCCACTTT.

This rearrangement joins TRBV30 to TRBJ2-6, with D possibly matching TRBD1 (6 bases). CDR3 size: 15 residues. Trimming removed 8 bases from V and 0 bases from J, with 14 bases in between. The V gene's germline CDR1 is GTSNPN and CDR2 SVGIG (reference sequence). The CDR3 DNA follows: TGTGCCGGCAGACAGGCCTCCTCTGGGGCCAACGTCCTGACTTTC. Translating gives CAGRQASSGANVLTF.

The gene calls are TRBV28 and TRBJ1-1, with D unclear. V gave up 10 bases and J gave up 5 bases, with 14 bases separating them. This CDR3 contains 12 residues. The germline gives CDR1 MDHEN, CDR2 SYDVKM. CDR3 sequence (DNA): TGTGCCACAAGGAGGTTTGAAACTGAAGCTTTCTTT. It yields the protein CATRRFETEAFF.

This clone was detected once. The chain has TRBV27 and TRBJ1-1; D possibly corresponds to TRBD1 (5 bases). V was trimmed by 11 bases and J by 1 base, leaving 14 bases between them. Germline values: CDR1 MNHEY, CDR2 SMNVEV (reference sequence). The CDR3 is made up of 13 amino acids. The CDR3 DNA is TGTGCCGCGGGGGGGTATTCGAACACTGAAGCTTTCTTT. As protein: CAAGGYSNTEAFF.

The chain couples TRBV7-9 to TRBJ1-1, with TRBD1 identical over 9 bases. Germline V gene sequence: CDR1 SEHNR, CDR2 FQNEAQ (reference sequence). CDR3 length: 11 residues. V was pared by 5 bases and J by 10 bases, with 2 bases of the junction left unmatched. The CDR3 spells CASSLGQGAFF. The CDR3 region has the DNA TGTGCCAGCAGCCTGGGACAGGGAGCTTTCTTT. Complete variable domain (other parts from reference TRBV7-9 and TRBJ1-1): DTGVSQNPRHKITKRGQNVTFRCDPISEHNRLYWYRQTLGQGPEFLTYFQNEAQLEKSRLLSDRFSAERPKGSFSTLEIQRTEQGDSAMYLCASSLGQGAFFGQGTRLTVV.

The genes are TRBV5-4 and TRBJ2-1; tentatively, D is TRBD2 (6 bases). This CDR3 contains 15 residues. V was clipped by 1 base and J by 7 bases, with 15 bases between them. CDR1 is SGHNT and CDR2 is YYREEE in the germline V gene (reference sequence). The CDR3 DNA follows: TGTGCCAGCAGCTTGAAACTAGCCCTTGGGAATGAGCAGTTCTTC. It yields the protein CASSLKLALGNEQFF.

The chain joins TRBV11-2 to TRBJ2-3, with D uncertain. The V gene lost 5 bases and the J gene lost 3 bases, with 9 bases spanning the gap. The CDR3 has 13 residues. Germline assignment: CDR1 SGHAT and CDR2 FQNNGV. The CDR3 sequence is CASSPRRTDTQYF. The CDR3 DNA follows: TGTGCCAGCAGCCCTAGACGAACAGATACGCAGTATTTT.

This sequence joins TRBV6-1 and TRBJ2-1; 8 nucleotides match TRBD1. CDR1 is MNHNS, CDR2 SASEGT, per germline. Trimming at V came to 4 bases and at J to 4 bases, leaving 9 bases not matched to a gene. The CDR3 has 16 amino acids. The CDR3 here is CASSAAGTGIYNEQFF. As DNA, the CDR3 is TGTGCCAGCAGTGCCGCCGGGACAGGCATATACAATGAGCAGTTCTTC.